The entry that follows covers one T cell receptor (beta chain) sequence. Its cognate antigen is unknown. The sample comes from a study of cytomegalovirus exposure and HLA in healthy donors. The study ran its PCR with 60 Vbeta and 13 Jbeta primers. TCRdb keeps only in-frame clones here, not all; method: immunoSEQ multiplex PCR. The repertoire has 100,000 to 150,000 clones, just under 80% of them found once; the top ten carry around 2%. The CDR3 totals 17 residues. Germline V lookup: CDR1 LNHDA, CDR2 SQIVND (reference sequence). Between the trimmed V and J ends, which lost 5 bases and 2 bases, there was a span of 18 bases. Regarding the study as a whole: Sequencing likely generated an artifact that appeared as a cluster of highly shared sequence variants. DRB1 showed the most TCR associations and HLA-C the fewest in a later analysis, as rates varied by HLA locus. Immune exposure information available was restricted to CMV serostatus.

This clonotype was sampled from a woman between 35 and 50 years old in good health and CMV-seronegative. This sequence joins TRBV19 and TRBJ1-4; D may be TRBD1 (5 bases). Sequences were obtained from PBMCs. CDR3: CASSGARDVRTNEKLFF. The CDR3 region has the DNA TGTGCCAGTAGTGGAGCGCGGGACGTGAGGACTAATGAAAAACTGTTTTTT.